Detailed here is one T cell receptor (beta chain). V was trimmed by 0 bases and J by 7 bases, leaving 13 bases between them. CDR1 is SGDLS and CDR2 is YYNGEE in the germline V gene. The CDR3 is 14 residues long. Reverse transcribed after extraction, RNA yielded cDNA as the sequencing template. Clones were read by immunoSEQ multiplex PCR, and TCRdb kept only the in-frame ones, dropping some. The sample holds 100,000 to 150,000 clones; around 60% are singletons and the top ten take 4.5% to 6%. The sample's treatment: oral pan-JAK inhibitor, 5-10 mg twice daily. This sample is part of a study of CD8+ T cells in alopecia areata.

The rearrangement links TRBV9 to TRBJ1-2; D remains unclear. The sample was CD4+ T cells sorted from blood, taken at week 4, from a patient treated with tofacitinib. The origin of this receptor is a human donor with alopecia areata. The CDR3 DNA reads TGTGCCAGCAGCGTAGGTGGAGGAAAGGGTGGCTACACCTTC. This translates into CASSVGGGKGGYTF.